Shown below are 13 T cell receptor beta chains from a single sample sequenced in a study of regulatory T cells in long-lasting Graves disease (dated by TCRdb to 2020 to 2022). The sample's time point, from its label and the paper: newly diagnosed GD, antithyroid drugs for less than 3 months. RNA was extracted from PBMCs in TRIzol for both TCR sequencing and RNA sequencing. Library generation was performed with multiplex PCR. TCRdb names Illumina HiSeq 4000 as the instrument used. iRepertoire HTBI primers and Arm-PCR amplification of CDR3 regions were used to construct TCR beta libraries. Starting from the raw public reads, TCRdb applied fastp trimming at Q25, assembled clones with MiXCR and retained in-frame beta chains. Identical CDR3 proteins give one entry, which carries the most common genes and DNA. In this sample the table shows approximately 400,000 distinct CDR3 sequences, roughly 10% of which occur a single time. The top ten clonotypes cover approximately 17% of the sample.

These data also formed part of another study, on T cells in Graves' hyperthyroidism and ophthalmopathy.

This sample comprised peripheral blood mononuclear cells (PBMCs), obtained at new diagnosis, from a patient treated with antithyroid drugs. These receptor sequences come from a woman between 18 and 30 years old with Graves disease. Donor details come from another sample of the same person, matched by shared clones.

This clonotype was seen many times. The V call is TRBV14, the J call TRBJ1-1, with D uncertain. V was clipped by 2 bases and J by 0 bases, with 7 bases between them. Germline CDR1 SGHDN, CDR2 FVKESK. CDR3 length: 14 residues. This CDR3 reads CASSQWSVNTEAFF. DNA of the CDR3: TGTGCCAGCAGCCAATGGTCTGTGAACACTGAAGCTTTCTTT.

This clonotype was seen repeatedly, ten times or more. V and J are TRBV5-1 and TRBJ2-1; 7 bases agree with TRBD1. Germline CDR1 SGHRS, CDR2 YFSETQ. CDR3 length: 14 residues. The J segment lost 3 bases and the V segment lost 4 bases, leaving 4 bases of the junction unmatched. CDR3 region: CASSEGQNYNEQFF. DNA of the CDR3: TGCGCCAGCAGCGAGGGACAGAACTACAATGAGCAGTTCTTC.

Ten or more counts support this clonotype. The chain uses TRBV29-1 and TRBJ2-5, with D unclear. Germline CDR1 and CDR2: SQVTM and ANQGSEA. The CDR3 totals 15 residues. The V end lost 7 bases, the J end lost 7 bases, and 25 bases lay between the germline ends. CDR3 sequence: CSADGWALRPGTQYF. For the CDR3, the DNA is TGCAGCGCCGATGGTTGGGCTCTCCGACCTGGGACCCAGTACTTC. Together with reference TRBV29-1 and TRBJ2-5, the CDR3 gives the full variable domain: SAVISQKPSRDICQRGTSLTIQCQVDSQVTMMFWYRQQPGQSLTLIATANQGSEATYESGFVIDKFPISRPNLTFSTLTVSNMSPEDSSIYLCSADGWALRPGTQYFGPGTRLLVL.

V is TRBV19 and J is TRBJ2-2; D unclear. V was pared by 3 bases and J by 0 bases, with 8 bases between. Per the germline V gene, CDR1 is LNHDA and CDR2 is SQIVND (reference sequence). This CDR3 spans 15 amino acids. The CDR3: CASSMWDSNTGELFF. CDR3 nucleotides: TGTGCCAGTAGTATGTGGGATTCGAACACCGGGGAGCTGTTTTTT.

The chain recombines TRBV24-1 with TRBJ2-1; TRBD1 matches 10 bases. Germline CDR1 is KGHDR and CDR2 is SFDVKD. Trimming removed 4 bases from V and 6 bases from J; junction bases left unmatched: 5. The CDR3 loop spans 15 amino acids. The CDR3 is CATSDPDRGINEQFF. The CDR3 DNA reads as TGTGCCACCAGTGACCCGGACAGGGGGATCAATGAGCAGTTCTTC.

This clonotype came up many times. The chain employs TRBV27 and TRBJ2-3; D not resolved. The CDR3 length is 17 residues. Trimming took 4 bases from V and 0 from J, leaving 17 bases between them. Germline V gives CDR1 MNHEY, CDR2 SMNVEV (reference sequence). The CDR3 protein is CASSSAPLAISTDTQYF. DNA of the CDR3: TGTGCCAGCAGTTCTGCACCACTTGCAATAAGCACAGATACGCAGTATTTT.

This chain's CDR3 is CASSVGQRNTEAFF. In DNA form, the CDR3 reads TGTGCCAGCAGCGTAGGACAAAGAAACACTGAAGCTTTCTTT. The V and J genes are TRBV9 and TRBJ1-1, with D uncertain. Germline values: CDR1 SGDLS, CDR2 YYNGEE. CDR3 length equals 14 residues. Trimming took off 0 bases at V and 2 bases at J, with 8 bases between the two ends.

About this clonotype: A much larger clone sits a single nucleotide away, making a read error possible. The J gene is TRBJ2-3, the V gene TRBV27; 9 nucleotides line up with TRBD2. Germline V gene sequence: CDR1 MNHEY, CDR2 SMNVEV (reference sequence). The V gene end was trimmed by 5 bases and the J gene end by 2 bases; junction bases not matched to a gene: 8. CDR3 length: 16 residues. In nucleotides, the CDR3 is TGTGCCAGCAGTGCCCTGACTAGCGGCCACACAGATACGCAGTATTTT. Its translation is CASSALTSGHTDTQYF.

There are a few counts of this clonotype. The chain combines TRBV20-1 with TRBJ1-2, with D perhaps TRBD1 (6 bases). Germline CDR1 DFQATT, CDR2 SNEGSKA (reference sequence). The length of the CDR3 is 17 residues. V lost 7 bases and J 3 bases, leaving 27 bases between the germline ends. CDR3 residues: CSGPHPPPKTGDYGYTF. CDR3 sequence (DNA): TGCAGTGGACCACACCCCCCCCCGAAGACAGGTGACTATGGCTACACCTTC.

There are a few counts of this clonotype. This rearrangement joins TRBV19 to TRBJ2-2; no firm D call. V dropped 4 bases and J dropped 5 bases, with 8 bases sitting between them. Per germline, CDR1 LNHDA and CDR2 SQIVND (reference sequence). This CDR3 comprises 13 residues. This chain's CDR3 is CASSTSATGELFF. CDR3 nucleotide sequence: TGTGCCAGTAGTACTTCCGCGACCGGGGAGCTGTTTTTT.

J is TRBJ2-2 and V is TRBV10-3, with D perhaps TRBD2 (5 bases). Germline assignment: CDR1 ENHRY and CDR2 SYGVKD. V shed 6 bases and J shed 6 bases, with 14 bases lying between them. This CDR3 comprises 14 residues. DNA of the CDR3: TGTGCCATCAGCGGGGTAAATAGGCCCGGGGAGCTGTTTTTT. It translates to CAISGVNRPGELFF.

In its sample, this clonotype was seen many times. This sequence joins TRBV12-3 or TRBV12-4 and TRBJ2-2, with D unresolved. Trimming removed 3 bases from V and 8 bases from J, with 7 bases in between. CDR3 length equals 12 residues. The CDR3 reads CASSFLRGELFF. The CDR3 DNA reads TGTGCCAGCAGTTTTCTCCGGGGGGAGCTGTTTTTT.

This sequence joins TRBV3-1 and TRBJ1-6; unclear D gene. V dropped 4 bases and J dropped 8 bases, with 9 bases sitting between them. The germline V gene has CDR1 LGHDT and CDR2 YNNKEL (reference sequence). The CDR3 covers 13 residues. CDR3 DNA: TGTGCCAGCAGCCTATCAACACATTCACCCCTCCACTTT. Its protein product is CASSLSTHSPLHF.